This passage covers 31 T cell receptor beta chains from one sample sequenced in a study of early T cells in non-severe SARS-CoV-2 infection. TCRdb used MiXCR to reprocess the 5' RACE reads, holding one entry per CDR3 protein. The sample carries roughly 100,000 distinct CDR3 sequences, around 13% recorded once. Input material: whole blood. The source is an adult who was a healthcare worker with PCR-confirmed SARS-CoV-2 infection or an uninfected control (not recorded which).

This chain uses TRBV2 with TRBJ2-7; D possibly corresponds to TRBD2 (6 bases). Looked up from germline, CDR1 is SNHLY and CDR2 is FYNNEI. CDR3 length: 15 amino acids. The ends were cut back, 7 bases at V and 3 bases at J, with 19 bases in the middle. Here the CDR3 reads CASTLTGAGVYEQYF. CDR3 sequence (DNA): TGTGCCAGCACCTTGACGGGAGCGGGCGTCTACGAGCAGTACTTC.

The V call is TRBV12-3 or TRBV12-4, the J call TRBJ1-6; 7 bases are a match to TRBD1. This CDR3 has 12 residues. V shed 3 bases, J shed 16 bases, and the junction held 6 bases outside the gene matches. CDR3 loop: CASSFFPGQLHF. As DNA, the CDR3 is TGTGCCAGCAGTTTTTTCCCGGGACAGCTCCACTTT.

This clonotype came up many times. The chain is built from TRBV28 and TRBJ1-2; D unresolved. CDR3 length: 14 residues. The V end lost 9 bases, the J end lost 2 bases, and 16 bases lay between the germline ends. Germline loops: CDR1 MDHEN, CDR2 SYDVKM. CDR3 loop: CASTVMGLNYGYTF. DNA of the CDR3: TGTGCCAGTACAGTTATGGGTCTAAACTATGGCTACACCTTC.

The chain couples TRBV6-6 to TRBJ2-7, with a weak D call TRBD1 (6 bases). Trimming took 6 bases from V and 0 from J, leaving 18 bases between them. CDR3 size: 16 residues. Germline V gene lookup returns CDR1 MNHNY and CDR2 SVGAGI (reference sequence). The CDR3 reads CASRPRGQTPSYEQYF. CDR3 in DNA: TGTGCCAGCAGGCCAAGAGGACAGACCCCCTCCTACGAGCAGTACTTC.

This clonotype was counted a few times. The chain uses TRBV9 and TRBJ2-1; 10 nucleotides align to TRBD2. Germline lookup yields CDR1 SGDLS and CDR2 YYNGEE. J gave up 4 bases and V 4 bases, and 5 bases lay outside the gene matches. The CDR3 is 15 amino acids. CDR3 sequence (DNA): TGTGCCAGCAGCCCACTAGCGGGACCTTACAATGAGCAGTTCTTC. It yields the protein CASSPLAGPYNEQFF.

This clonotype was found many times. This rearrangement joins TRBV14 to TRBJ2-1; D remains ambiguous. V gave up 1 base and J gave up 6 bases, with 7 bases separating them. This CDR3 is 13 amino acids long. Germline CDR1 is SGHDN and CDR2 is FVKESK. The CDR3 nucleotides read TGTGCCAGCAGCCAAGGTAGCACCAATGAGCAGTTCTTC. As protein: CASSQGSTNEQFF.

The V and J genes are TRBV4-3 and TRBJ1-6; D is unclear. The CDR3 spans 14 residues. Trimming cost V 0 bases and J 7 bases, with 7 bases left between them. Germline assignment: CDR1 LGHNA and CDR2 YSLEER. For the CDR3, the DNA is TGCGCCAGCAGCCAAGATGTACTGAATTCACCCCTCCACTTT. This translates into CASSQDVLNSPLHF.

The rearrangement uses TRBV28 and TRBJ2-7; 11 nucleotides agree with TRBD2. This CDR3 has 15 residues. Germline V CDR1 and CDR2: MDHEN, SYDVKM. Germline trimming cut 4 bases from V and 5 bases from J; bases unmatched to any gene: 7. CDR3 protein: CASSSTSGIIHEQYF. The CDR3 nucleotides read TGTGCCAGCAGTTCGACTAGCGGGATTATCCACGAGCAGTACTTC. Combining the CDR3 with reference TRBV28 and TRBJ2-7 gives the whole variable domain DVKVTQSSRYLVKRTGEKVFLECVQDMDHENMFWYRQDPGLGLRLIYFSYDVKMKEKGDIPEGYSVSREKKERFSLILESASTNQTSMYLCASSSTSGIIHEQYFGPGTRLTVT.

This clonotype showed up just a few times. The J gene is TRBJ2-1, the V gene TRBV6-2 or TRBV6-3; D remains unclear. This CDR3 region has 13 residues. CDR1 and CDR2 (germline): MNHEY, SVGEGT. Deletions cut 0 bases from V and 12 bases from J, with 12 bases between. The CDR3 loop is CASSYSGSKGQFF. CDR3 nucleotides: TGTGCCAGCAGTTACTCTGGCAGCAAGGGGCAGTTCTTC.

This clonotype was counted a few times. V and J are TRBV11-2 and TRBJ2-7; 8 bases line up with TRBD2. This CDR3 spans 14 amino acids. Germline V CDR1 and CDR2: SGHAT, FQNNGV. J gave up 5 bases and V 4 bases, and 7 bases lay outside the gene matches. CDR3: CASSSTSGRHEQYF. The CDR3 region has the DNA TGTGCCAGCAGCTCAACTAGCGGACGACACGAGCAGTACTTC.

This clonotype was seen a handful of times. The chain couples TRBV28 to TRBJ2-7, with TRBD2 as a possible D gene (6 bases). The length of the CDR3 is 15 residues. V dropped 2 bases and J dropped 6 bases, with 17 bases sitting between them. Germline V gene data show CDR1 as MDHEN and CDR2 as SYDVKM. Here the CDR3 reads CASSLSLLGGTEQYF. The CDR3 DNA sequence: TGTGCCAGCAGTTTAAGCCTCCTCGGGGGAACCGAGCAGTACTTC.

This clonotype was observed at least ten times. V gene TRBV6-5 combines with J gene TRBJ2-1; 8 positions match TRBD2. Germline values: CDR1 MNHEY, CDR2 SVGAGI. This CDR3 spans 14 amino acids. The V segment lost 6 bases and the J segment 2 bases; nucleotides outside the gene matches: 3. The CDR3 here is CASSDGRAYNEQFF. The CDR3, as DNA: TGTGCCAGCAGCGACGGGAGGGCCTACAATGAGCAGTTCTTC.

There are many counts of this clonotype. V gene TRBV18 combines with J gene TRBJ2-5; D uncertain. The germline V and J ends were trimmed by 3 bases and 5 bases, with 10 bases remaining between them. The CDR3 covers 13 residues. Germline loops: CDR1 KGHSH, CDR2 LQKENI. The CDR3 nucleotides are TGTGCCAGCTCACCGCATTCCCGGGAGACCCAGTACTTC. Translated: CASSPHSRETQYF.

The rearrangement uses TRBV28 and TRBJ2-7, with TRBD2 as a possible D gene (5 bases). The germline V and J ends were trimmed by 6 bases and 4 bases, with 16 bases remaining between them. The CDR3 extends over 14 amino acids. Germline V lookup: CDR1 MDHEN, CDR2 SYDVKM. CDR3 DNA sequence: TGTGCCAGCAGGCAGCGTGGAGGTGGTTACGAGCAGTACTTC. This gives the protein CASRQRGGGYEQYF.

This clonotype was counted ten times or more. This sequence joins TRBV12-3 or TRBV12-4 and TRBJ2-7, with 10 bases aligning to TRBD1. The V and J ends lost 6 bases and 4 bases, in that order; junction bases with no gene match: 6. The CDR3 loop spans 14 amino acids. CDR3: CASRPGQGPYEQYF. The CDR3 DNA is TGTGCCAGCAGACCGGGACAGGGGCCTTACGAGCAGTACTTC.

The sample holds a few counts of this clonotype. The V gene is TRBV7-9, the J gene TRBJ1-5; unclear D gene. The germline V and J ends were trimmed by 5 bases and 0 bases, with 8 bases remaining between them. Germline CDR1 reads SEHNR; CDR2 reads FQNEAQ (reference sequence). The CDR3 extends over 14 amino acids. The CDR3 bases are TGTGCCAGCAGCCCCCCTGGTAGCAATCAGCCCCAGCATTTT. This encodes CASSPPGSNQPQHF.

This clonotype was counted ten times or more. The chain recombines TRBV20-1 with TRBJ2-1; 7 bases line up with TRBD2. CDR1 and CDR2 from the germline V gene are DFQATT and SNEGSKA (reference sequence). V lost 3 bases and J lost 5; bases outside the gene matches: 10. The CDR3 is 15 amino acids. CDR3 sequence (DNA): TGCAGTGCTAGTTCGTTTGGGACTATGAACAATGAGCAGTTCTTC. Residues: CSASSFGTMNNEQFF.

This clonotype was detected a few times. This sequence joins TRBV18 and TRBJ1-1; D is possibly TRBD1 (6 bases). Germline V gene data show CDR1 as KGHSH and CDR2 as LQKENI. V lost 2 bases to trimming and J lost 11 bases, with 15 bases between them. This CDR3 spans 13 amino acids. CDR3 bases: TGTGCCAGCTCACCAGCGGGGGCAGGGAATGCTTTCTTT. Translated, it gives CASSPAGAGNAFF.

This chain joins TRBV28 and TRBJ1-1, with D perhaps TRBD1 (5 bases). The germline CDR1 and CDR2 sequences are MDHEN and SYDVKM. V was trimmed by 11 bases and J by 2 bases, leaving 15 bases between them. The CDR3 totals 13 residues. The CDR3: CAGTRGSNTEAFF. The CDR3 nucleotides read TGTGCCGGGACTCGGGGCAGCAACACTGAAGCTTTCTTT.

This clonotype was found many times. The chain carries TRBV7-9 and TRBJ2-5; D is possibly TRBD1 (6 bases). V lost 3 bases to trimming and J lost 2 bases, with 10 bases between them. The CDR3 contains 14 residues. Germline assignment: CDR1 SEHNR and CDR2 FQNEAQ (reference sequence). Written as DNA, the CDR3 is TGTGCCAGCAGCTTCAAGGGACATCAAGAGACCCAGTACTTC. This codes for CASSFKGHQETQYF.

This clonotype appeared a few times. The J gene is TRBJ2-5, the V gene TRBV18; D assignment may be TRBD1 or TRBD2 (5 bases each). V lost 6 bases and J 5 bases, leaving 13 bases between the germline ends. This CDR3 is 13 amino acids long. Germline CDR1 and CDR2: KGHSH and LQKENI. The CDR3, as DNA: TGTGCCAGCTCGCGAGGGGCCGAGGAGACCCAGTACTTC. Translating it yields CASSRGAEETQYF.

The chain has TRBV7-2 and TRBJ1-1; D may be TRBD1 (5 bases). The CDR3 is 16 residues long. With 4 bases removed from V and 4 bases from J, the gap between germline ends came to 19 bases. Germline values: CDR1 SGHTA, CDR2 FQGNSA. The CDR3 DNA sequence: TGTGCCAGCAGCTCAAGAGGTGCAGGGTTTGGCACTGAAGCTTTCTTT. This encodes CASSSRGAGFGTEAFF.

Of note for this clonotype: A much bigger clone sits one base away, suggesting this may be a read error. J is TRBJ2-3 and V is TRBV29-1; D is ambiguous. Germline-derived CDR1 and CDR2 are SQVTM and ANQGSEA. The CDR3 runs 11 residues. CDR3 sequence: CSVSDGDTKYF. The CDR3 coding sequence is TGCAGCGTTTCGGATGGAGATACGAAGTATTTT.

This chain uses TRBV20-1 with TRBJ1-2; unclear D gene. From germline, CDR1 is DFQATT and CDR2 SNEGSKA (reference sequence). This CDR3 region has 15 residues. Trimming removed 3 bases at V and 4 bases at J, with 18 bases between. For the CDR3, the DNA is TGCAGTGCTAGTCTGAAATGGGATACTATCTATGGCTACACCTTC. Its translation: CSASLKWDTIYGYTF.

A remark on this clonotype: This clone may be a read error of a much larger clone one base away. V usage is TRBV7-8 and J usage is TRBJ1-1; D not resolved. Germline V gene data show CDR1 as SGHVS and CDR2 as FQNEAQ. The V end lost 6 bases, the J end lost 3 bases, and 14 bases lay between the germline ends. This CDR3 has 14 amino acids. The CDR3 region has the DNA TGTGCCAGCAGACCCTTTGGGGTGCACACTGAAGCTTTCTTT. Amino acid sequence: CASRPFGVHTEAFF. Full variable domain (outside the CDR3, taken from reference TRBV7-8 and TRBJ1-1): GAGVSQSPRYKVAKRGQDVALRCDPISGHVSLFWYQQALGQGPEFLTYFQNEAQLDKSGLPSDRFFAERPEGSVSTLKIQRTQQEDSAVYLCASRPFGVHTEAFFGQGTRLTVV.

The CDR3: CASSQVGGGRGQYF. CDR3 nucleotides: TGCGCCAGCAGCCAAGTGGGTGGGGGGCGCGGGCAGTACTTC. The chain joins TRBV4-1 to TRBJ2-7, with D perhaps matching TRBD1 or TRBD2 (6 bases each). V was clipped by 1 base and J by 9 bases, with 16 bases between them. The CDR3 sequence is 14 residues long. Germline CDR1 and CDR2: MGHRA and YSYEKL.

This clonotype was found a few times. CDR3 DNA sequence: TGTGCCAGCAGCTTTAGGGGGGAAAAACTGTTTTTT. Protein product: CASSFRGEKLFF. The rearrangement links TRBV11-2 to TRBJ1-4; D possibly corresponds to TRBD1 (6 bases). Trimming took 3 bases from V and 8 from J, leaving 7 bases between them. Germline-derived CDR1 and CDR2 are SGHAT and FQNNGV. CDR3 length: 12 amino acids.

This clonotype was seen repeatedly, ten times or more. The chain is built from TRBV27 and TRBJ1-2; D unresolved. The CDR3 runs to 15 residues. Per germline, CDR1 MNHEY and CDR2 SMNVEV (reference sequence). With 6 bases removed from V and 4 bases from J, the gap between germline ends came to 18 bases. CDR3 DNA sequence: TGTGCCAGCAGCCCCGCGGTTGGGTGGGGCTATGGCTACACCTTC. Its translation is CASSPAVGWGYGYTF.

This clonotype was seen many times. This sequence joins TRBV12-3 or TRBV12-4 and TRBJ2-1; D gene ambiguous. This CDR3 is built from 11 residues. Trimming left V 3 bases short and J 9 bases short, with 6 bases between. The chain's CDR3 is CASSLLGEQFF. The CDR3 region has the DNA TGTGCCAGCAGTTTGTTGGGTGAGCAGTTCTTC.

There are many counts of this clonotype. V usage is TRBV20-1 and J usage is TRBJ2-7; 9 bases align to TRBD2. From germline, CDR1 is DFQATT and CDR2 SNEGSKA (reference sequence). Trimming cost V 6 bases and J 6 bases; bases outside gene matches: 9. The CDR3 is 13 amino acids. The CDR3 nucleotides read TGCAGTGCGCCGGGACTAGCCAGCCGCGAGCAGTACTTC. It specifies CSAPGLASREQYF.

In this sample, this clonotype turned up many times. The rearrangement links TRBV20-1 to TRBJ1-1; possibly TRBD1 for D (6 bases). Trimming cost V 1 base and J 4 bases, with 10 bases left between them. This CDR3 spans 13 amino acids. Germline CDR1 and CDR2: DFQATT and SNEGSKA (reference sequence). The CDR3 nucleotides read TGCAGTGCTAGAGGGGACATAACCACTGAAGCTTTCTTT. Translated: CSARGDITTEAFF.